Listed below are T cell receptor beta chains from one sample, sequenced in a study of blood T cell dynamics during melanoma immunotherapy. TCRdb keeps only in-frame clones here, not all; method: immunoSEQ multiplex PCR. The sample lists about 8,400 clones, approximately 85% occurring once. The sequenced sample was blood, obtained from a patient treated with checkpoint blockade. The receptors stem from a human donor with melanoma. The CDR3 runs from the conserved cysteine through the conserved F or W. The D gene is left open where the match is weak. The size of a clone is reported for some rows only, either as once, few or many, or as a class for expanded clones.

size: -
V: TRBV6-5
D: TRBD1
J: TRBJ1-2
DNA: TGTGCCAGCAGTTACGAACCACGACAGGGGGCCGGTGGCTACACCTTC
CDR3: CASSYEPRQGAGGYTF

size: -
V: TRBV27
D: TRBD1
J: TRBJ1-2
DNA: TGTGCCAGCAGATCCTCCATACTGACAGGGGGCCACGGCTACACCTTC
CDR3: CASRSSILTGGHGYTF

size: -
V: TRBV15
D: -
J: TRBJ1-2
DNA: TGTGCCACCAGCAGACGGACCACGGGCTATGGCTACACCTTC
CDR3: CATSRRTTGYGYTF

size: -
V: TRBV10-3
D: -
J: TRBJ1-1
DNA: TGTGCCATCAGTGAGTCTACGGGGGCCGCTTTCTTT
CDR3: CAISESTGAAFF

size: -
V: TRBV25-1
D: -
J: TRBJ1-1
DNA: TGTGCCAGCAGTGAATGGGGGGATGTAGCTTTCTTT
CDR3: CASSEWGDVAFF

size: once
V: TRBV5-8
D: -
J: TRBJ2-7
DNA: TGTGCCAGCAGCTTGACTAACTCCTACGAGCAGTACTTC
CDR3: CASSLTNSYEQYF

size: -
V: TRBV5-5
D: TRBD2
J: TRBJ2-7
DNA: TGTGCCAGCAGCTGGGGAGCGGGAGACTACGAGCAGTACTTC
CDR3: CASSWGAGDYEQYF

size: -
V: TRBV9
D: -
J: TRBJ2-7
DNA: TGTGCCAGCAGCGTAGGGCAAGACCCGAAAACCTACGAGCAGTACTTC
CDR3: CASSVGQDPKTYEQYF

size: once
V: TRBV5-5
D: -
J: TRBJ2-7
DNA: TGTGCCAGCAGCTTGGCGGTGACGGGAGATGGGTCCTACGAGCAGTACTTC
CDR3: CASSLAVTGDGSYEQYF

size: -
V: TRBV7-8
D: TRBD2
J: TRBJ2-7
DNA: TGTGCCAGCAGTCCCGGGACTAGCGATTACTACGAGCAGTACTTC
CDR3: CASSPGTSDYYEQYF

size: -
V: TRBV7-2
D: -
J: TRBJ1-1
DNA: TGTGCCAGCAGCCTTTTTCGGGGGACTGAAGCTTTCTTT
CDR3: CASSLFRGTEAFF

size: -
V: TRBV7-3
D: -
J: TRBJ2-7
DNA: TGTGCCAGCAGCCCCTACCTTGGGGGGGAGCAGTACTTC
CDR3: CASSPYLGGEQYF

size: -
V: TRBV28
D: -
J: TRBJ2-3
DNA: TGTGCCAGCAGCTTCGCAGCGGCGTTTCCCTTACACACAGATACGCAGTATTTT
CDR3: CASSFAAAFPLHTDTQYF

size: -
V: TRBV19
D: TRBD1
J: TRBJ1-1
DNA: TGTGCCAGTAGTATAGCCCGTGGGACAGGGAACACTGAAGCTTTCTTT
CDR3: CASSIARGTGNTEAFF

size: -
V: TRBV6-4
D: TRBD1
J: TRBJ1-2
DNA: TGTGCCAGCTCCCGGGACAGGGGAGTCGATGGCTACACCTTC
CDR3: CASSRDRGVDGYTF

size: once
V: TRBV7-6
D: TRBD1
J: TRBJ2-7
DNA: TGTGCCAGCAGCAAGCGGACAGGCGGCATGAACGAGCAGTACTTC
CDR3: CASSKRTGGMNEQYF

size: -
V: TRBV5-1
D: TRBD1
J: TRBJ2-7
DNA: TGCGCCAGCAGTCCTGGCGGGACAGGGTTGGGCGAGCAGTACTTC
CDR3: CASSPGGTGLGEQYF

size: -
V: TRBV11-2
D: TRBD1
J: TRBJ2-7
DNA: TGTGCCAGCAGCGCGACCGGGACAGGGGGCGAGCAGTACTTC
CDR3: CASSATGTGGEQYF

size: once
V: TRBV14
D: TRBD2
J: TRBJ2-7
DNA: TGTGCCAGCAGCCAACCGGGACTAGACTATACCACGCCCTACGAAAAGCAGTACTTC
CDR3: CASSQPGLDYTTPYEKQYF

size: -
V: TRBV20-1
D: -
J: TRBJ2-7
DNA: TGCAGTGCTAGGCGGGGAGGCGAGCAGTACTTC
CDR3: CSARRGGEQYF

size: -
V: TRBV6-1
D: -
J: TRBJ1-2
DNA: TGTGCCAGCAGTAATCGGGGCTACACCTTC
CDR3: CASSNRGYTF

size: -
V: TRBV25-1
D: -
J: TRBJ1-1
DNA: TGTGCCAGCAGTCTCCGAGGGTTTAACACTGAAGCTTTCTTT
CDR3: CASSLRGFNTEAFF

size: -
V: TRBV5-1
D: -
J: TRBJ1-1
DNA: TGCGCCAGCAGCTTGGTCCCCAGGGTAGACCTGAACACTGAAGCTTTCTTT
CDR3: CASSLVPRVDLNTEAFF

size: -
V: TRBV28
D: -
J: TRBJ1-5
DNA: TGTGCCAGCAGTTTAGTCCGGGGGTTGGATCAGCCCCAGCATTTT
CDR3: CASSLVRGLDQPQHF

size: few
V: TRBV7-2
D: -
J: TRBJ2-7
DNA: TGTGCCAGCAGCCCCCGTAGCGGCTCCTACGAGCAGTACTTC
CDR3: CASSPRSGSYEQYF

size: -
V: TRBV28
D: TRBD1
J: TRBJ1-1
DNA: TGTGCCAGCAGAGGGACAGGGAACACTGAAGCTTTCTTT
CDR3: CASRGTGNTEAFF

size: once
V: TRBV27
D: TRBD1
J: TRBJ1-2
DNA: TGTGCCAGCAGTCGCAGGGACAGCTATGGCTACACCTTC
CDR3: CASSRRDSYGYTF

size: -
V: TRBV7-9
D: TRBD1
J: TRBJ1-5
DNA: TGTGCCAGCAGCTTAGGCCACACCCGGGACAGGGATCAGCCCCAGCATTTT
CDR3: CASSLGHTRDRDQPQHF

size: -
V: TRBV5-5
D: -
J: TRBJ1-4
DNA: TGTGCCAGCAGCCGGGGGGTTAATGAAAAACTGTTTTTT
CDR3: CASSRGVNEKLFF

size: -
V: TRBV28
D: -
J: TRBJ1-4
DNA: TGTGCCAGCAGCTCCGGGACGGTGAATGAAAAACTGTTTTTT
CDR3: CASSSGTVNEKLFF

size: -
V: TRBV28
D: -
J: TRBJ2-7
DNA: TGTGCCAGCAGTTTTGCAAGTTCCTACGAGCAGTACTTC
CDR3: CASSFASSYEQYF

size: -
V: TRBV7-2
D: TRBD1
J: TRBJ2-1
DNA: TGTGCCAGCAGCGAAAACAGGGGGCAGCAGTTCTTC
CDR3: CASSENRGQQFF

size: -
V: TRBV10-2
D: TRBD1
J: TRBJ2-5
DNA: TGCGCCAGCAGGGGAGGACAGGGGGCAGAGACCCAGTACTTC
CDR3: CASRGGQGAETQYF

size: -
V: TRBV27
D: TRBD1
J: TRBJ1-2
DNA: TGTGCCAGCAATCTCATACCACAGGGGGAAAACTATGGCTACACCTTC
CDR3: CASNLIPQGENYGYTF

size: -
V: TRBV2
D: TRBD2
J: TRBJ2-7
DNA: TGTGCCAGCAAGGGACTAGAGACCCACGAGCAGTACTTC
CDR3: CASKGLETHEQYF

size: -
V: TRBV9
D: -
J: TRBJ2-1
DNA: TGTGCCAGCAGCTCCAGGGTGGGCTACAATGAGCAGTTCTTC
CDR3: CASSSRVGYNEQFF

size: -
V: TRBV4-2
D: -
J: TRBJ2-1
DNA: TGTGCCAGCAGCCAAGATTGGGGGGGCCCCCCCTACAATGAGCAGTTCTTC
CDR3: CASSQDWGGPPYNEQFF

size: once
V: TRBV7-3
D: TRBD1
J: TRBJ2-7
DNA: TGTGCCAGCAGCGTCGGACAGGCTTACGAGCAGTACTTC
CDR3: CASSVGQAYEQYF

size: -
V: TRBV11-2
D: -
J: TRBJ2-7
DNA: TGTGCCAGCAGCCCCCGAGGACCACCAGGGGCCTACGAGCAGTACTTC
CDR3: CASSPRGPPGAYEQYF

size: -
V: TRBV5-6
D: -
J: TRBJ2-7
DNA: TGTGCCAGCAGCCCCGGCGGGGTTCCCTCGGGAAAGTACTTC
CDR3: CASSPGGVPSGKYF

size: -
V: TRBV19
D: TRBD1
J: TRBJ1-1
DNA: TGTGCCAGTAGACCAGGGGGTCCCAACACTGAAGCTTTCTTT
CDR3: CASRPGGPNTEAFF

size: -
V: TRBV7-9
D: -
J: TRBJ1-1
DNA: TGTGCCAGCAGCCCTTCCCGGAAGTTCGGGGGCACTGAAGCTTTCTTT
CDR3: CASSPSRKFGGTEAFF

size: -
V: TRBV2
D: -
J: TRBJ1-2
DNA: TGTGCCAGCAGTGAAGAGGGTAGCTATGGCTACACCTTC
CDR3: CASSEEGSYGYTF

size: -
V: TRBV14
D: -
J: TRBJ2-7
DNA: TGTGCCAGCAGCCTATCCGGGACCCTCTACGAGCAGTACTTC
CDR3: CASSLSGTLYEQYF

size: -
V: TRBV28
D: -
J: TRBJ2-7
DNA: TGTGCCAGCAGTTTAAGGGGGAAATCCTACGAGCAGTACTTC
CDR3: CASSLRGKSYEQYF

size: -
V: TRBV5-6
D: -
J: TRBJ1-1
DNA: TGTGCCAGCAGCTTTAATGAGGGCACCCTGAACACTGAAGCTTTCTTT
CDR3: CASSFNEGTLNTEAFF

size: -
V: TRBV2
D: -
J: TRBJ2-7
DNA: TGTGCCAGCACCTCAGACTCTACATCCTACGAGCAGTACTTC
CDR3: CASTSDSTSYEQYF

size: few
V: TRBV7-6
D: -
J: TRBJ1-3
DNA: TGTGCCAGCAGCGCTGGAGGGGATACAGGAAACACCATATATTTT
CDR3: CASSAGGDTGNTIYF

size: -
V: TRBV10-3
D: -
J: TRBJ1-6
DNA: TGTGCCATCAGTAGCCACAGGGTGAACGATTCACCCCTCCACTTT
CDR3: CAISSHRVNDSPLHF

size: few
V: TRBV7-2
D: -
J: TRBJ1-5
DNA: TGTGCCAGCAGCCCTCGAAGTGGGGAACTTAGTCGTCCCCAGCATTTT
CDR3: CASSPRSGELSRPQHF

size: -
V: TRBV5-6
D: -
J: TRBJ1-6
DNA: TGTGCCAGCAGCTGGGACCGAAACTATAATTCACCCCTCCACTTT
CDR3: CASSWDRNYNSPLHF

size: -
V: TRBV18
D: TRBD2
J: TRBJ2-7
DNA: TGTGCCAGCTCACCAACGACTAGCGGTTTCTACGAGCAGTACTTC
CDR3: CASSPTTSGFYEQYF

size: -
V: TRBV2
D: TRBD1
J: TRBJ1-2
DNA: TGTGCCAGCATCCAAGTCCCCTCTCGGACAGGGGCGAGAGGCTACACCTTC
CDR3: CASIQVPSRTGARGYTF